This T cell receptor beta chain originates from a study of shared clonotypes between healthy human individuals. The CDR3 has 11 residues. V lost 5 bases to trimming and J lost 4 bases, with 7 bases between them. Germline CDR1 DFQATT, CDR2 SNEGSKA (reference sequence). Around 300 ng DNA, some 30,000 T cell genomes, went into unsorted PBMC replicate PCRs. Here immunoSEQ multiplex PCR was the method, and the copy in TCRdb shows in-frame clones only, minus some. Of 450,000 to 600,000 clones in the sample, 75% to 85% were seen once. Everyone who donated was a Caucasian adult who lived in Nashville, Tennessee.

The chain carries TRBV20-1 and TRBJ2-3; D remains unclear. This TCR was recovered from a woman between 35 and 50 years old in good health. Some clones in this sample may be carry-over from other donors' samples. The specimen was PBMCs. The CDR3 bases are TGCAGTGCTCAGGCGCCAGATACGCAGTATTTT. Translated, it gives CSAQAPDTQYF.